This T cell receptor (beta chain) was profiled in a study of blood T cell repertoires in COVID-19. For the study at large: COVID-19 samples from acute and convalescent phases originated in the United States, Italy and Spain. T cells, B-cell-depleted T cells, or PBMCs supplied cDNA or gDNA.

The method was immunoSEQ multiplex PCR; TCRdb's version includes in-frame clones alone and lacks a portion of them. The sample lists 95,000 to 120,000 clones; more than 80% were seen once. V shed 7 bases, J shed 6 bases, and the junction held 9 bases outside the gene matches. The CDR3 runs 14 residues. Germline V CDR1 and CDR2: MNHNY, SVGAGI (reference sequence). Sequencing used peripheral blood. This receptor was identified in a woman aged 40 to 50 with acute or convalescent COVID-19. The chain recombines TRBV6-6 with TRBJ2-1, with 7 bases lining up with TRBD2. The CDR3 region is CASKLSGALNEQFF. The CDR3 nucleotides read TGTGCCAGCAAACTAAGCGGGGCCCTCAATGAGCAGTTCTTC.